This is a list of T cell receptor beta chains from one sample in a study of shared clonotypes between healthy human individuals. The method was immunoSEQ multiplex PCR; TCRdb's version includes in-frame clones alone and lacks a portion of them. The table has approximately 1.1 million clones, about 80% seen once. Sequencing was performed on memory CD4+ T cells from PBMCs. The receptors were sampled from a man between 18 and 35 years old in good health. Some clones in this sample may be carry-over from other donors' samples. Both conserved end residues are part of each CDR3. The D gene is left open where the match is weak. Rows may omit the clone size; those that give it use once, few, many or a size class.

-,TRBV5-5,TRBJ2-7,-,TGTGCCAGCACCCCAGCTACCTCCTACGAGCAGTACTTC,CASTPATSYEQYF
TRBD2,TRBV29-1,TRBJ2-7,few,TGCAGCGTTGGTCGGCTAGCGGGGGAGGAGCAGTACTTC,CSVGRLAGEEQYF
-,TRBV6-6,TRBJ2-7,-,TGTGCCAGCAGTCGACAGGGGAGGGCCTACGAGCAGTACTTC,CASSRQGRAYEQYF
TRBD1,TRBV27,TRBJ2-7,once,TGTGCCAGCAGTGGCCGGGACAGGAGCTACGAGCAGTACTTC,CASSGRDRSYEQYF
-,TRBV7-3,TRBJ2-5,-,TGTGCCAGCAGCACTTATGGAGTGAGGGATGAGACCCAGTACTTC,CASSTYGVRDETQYF
TRBD1,TRBV2,TRBJ2-3,-,TGTGCCAGCAGTGAAAGGGACAGCTACACAGATACGCAGTATTTT,CASSERDSYTDTQYF
TRBD2,TRBV6-1,TRBJ2-7,-,TGTGCCAGCAGAGCGGGACGGCGGCGAGACGAGCAGTACTTC,CASRAGRRRDEQYF
-,TRBV6-5,TRBJ1-1,-,TGTGCCAGCAGTCCTCGACAGGCGACCCAAGCTTTCTTT,CASSPRQATQAFF
TRBD2,TRBV4-1,TRBJ2-1,many,TGCGCCAGCAGCCAAGCCGGACTAGCGATATACAATGAGCAGTTCTTC,CASSQAGLAIYNEQFF
-,TRBV18,TRBJ2-4,-,TGTGCCAGCTCACCAGGGTCCCCCAAAAACATTCAGTACTTC,CASSPGSPKNIQYF
-,TRBV9,TRBJ2-2,-,TGTGCCAGCAGCGTAGGTGGATGGGGGTCGGGGACCGGGGAGCTGTTTTTT,CASSVGGWGSGTGELFF
-,TRBV7-2,TRBJ1-6,-,TGTGCCAGCAGCTTAGGGGGGAAAAATTCACCCCTCCACTTT,CASSLGGKNSPLHF
-,TRBV5-5,TRBJ1-2,once,TGTGCCAGCAGCTTGGAGTCAGGTTCGGGCTATGGCTACACCTTC,CASSLESGSGYGYTF
TRBD2,TRBV7-9,TRBJ2-2,-,TGTGCCAGCAGGCTAGCGGGAGGTCACACCGGGGAGCTGTTTTTT,CASRLAGGHTGELFF
-,TRBV18,TRBJ2-7,-,TGTGCCAGCTCAACACTTCAGAGCTCCTACGAGCAGTACTTC,CASSTLQSSYEQYF
-,TRBV5-1,TRBJ2-7,-,TGCGCCAGCAGCCCGTCGGACCCGCGGGAGCAGTACTTC,CASSPSDPREQYF
-,TRBV28,TRBJ1-4,-,TGTGCCAGCAAATTGGGGGCCATAAATGAAAAACTGTTTTTT,CASKLGAINEKLFF
-,TRBV4-3,TRBJ1-5,few,TGCGCCAGCAGCCTTAACATGGGACAGCCCCAGCATTTT,CASSLNMGQPQHF
TRBD2,TRBV28,TRBJ2-5,-,TGTGCCAGCAGTTTAGGGCTAGCGGGAGCGGTGGAGACCCAGTACTTC,CASSLGLAGAVETQYF
-,TRBV28,TRBJ2-6,-,TGTGCCAGCAGTTCTTTCCGGGATTCTGGGGCCAACGTCCTGACTTTC,CASSSFRDSGANVLTF
-,TRBV7-2,TRBJ2-2,-,TGTGCCAGCAGCTTCCTGGGACCAGCGAACACCGGGGAGCTGTTTTTT,CASSFLGPANTGELFF
-,TRBV19,TRBJ1-5,-,TGTGCCAGTAGTGAGCGATTCCAGCCCCAGCATTTT,CASSERFQPQHF
TRBD2,TRBV27,TRBJ2-7,-,TGTGCCAGCAGTTTATACCTCTCCGGGACTAGCGGGACCTCGCCTCACTTC,CASSLYLSGTSGTSPHF
-,TRBV29-1,TRBJ2-7,-,TGCAGCGTTTCCACGGACTACGAGCAGTACTTC,CSVSTDYEQYF
-,TRBV29-1,TRBJ2-1,once,TGCAGCGTTGATCGACAGGTCCTGGGGCAGTTCTTC,CSVDRQVLGQFF
-,TRBV9,TRBJ1-5,-,TGTGCCAGCAGCGGGGAGGGACACACTATCAGCCCCCAGCATTTT,CASSGEGHTISPQHF
TRBD2,TRBV7-3,TRBJ2-1,-,TGTGCCAGCAGCTTAAGTGGACGGGAGGGCACCAACAATGAGCAGTTCTTC,CASSLSGREGTNNEQFF
-,TRBV2,TRBJ2-1,-,TGTGCCAGCAGATACGTCTACAATGAGCAGTTCTTC,CASRYVYNEQFF
-,TRBV2,TRBJ1-5,-,TGTGCCAGCAGTCCACCGGGGGGTCCCAGGGTTAGCAATCAGCCCCAGCATTTT,CASSPPGGPRVSNQPQHF
-,TRBV7-6,TRBJ2-2,-,TGTGCCAGCACGGGGGTTAGAGAGGCCGGGGAGCTGTTTTTT,CASTGVREAGELFF